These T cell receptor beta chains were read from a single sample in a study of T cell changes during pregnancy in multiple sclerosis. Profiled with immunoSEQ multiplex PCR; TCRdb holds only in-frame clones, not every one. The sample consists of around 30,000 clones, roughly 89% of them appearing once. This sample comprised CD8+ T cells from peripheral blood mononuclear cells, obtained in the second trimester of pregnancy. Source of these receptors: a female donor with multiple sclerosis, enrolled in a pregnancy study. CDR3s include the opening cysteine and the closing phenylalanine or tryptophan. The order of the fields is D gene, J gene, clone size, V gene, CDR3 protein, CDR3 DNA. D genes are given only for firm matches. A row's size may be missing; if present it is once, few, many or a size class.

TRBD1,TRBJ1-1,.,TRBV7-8,CASSLGTGWDTEAFF,TGTGCCAGCAGCCTAGGGACAGGCTGGGACACTGAAGCTTTCTTT
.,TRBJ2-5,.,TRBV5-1,CASSWGEATPKETQYF,TGCGCCAGCAGCTGGGGAGAGGCGACTCCTAAAGAGACCCAGTACTTC
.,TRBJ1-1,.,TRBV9,CASSVGGRAAGNTEAFF,TGTGCCAGCAGCGTAGGGGGGCGGGCGGCGGGGAACACTGAAGCTTTCTTT
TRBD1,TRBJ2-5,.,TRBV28,CASSPRDRGRETQYF,TGTGCCAGCAGTCCCAGGGACAGGGGCCGAGAGACCCAGTACTTC
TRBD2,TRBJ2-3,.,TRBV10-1,CASSDTAGEASPDTQYF,TGCGCCAGCAGTGATACGGCGGGAGAGGCGTCCCCAGATACGCAGTATTTT
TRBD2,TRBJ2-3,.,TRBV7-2,CASSFRTRNTDTQYF,TGTGCCAGCAGCTTCCGGACTAGGAACACAGATACGCAGTATTTT
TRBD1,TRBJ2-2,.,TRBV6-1,CASSAGGLDTGELFF,TGTGCCAGCAGCGCAGGGGGTCTGGACACCGGGGAGCTGTTTTTT
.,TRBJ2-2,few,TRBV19,CASSISGGAVTGELFF,TGTGCCAGTAGTATCTCGGGTGGCGCGGTCACCGGGGAGCTGTTTTTT
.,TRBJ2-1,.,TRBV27,CASSRYDSPSNEQFF,TGTGCCAGCAGTAGATACGACTCCCCCTCCAATGAGCAGTTCTTC
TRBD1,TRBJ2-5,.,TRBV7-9,CASSKQGARETQYF,TGTGCCAGCAGCAAACAGGGGGCGCGGGAGACCCAGTACTTC
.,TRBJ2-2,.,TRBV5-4,CASSLAATPGELFF,TGTGCCAGCAGCTTGGCCGCGACTCCCGGGGAGCTGTTTTTT
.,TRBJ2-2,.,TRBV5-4,CASSSRGSSGELFF,TGTGCCAGCAGCTCTCGGGGTAGCTCCGGGGAGCTGTTTTTT
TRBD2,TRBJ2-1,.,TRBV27,CASSIAGTYNEQFF,TGTGCCAGCAGTATAGCGGGTACCTACAATGAGCAGTTCTTC
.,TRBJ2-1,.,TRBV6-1,CASSEWLNNEQFF,TGTGCCAGCAGTGAATGGCTGAACAATGAGCAGTTCTTC
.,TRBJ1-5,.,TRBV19,CASRGRSNQPQHF,TGTGCCAGTAGGGGGAGGAGCAATCAGCCCCAGCATTTT
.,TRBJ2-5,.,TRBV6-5,CASSYSLEYQETQYF,TGTGCCAGCAGTTACTCGTTGGAGTACCAAGAGACCCAGTACTTC
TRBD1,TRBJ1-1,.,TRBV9,CASSFRQGPNTEAFF,TGTGCCAGCAGCTTCCGACAGGGACCGAACACTGAAGCTTTCTTT
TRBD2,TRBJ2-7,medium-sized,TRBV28,CASSLLGEGREQYF,TGTGCCAGCAGTTTATTGGGGGAGGGCCGCGAGCAGTACTTC
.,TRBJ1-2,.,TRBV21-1,CASSKGGHPNYGYTF,TGTGCCAGCAGCAAAGGGGGACACCCGAACTATGGCTACACCTTC
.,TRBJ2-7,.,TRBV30,CAWRGRGSSYEQYF,TGTGCCTGGAGGGGAAGGGGAAGCTCCTACGAGCAGTACTTC
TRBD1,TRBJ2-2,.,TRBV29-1,CSAWTGITGELFF,TGCAGCGCCTGGACAGGGATTACCGGGGAGCTGTTTTTT
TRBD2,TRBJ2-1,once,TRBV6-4,CASSEGGGGYNEQFF,TGTGCCAGCAGTGAGGGCGGGGGGGGATACAATGAGCAGTTCTTC
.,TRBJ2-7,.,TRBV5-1,CASSSDPRVLGYEQYF,TGCGCCAGCAGTTCGGATCCCAGGGTTTTGGGCTACGAGCAGTACTTC
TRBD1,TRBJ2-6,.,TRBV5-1,CASSRQGAGANVLTF,TGCGCCAGCAGCAGACAGGGAGCTGGGGCCAACGTCCTGACTTTC
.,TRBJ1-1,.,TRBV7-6,CASSLGWGDTEAFF,TGTGCCAGCAGCTTAGGGTGGGGGGACACTGAAGCTTTCTTT
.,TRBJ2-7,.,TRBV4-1,CASSQVVAGSPTYEQYF,TGCGCCAGCAGCCAAGTCGTGGCAGGGTCTCCAACATACGAGCAGTACTTC
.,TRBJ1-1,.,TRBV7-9,CASSRNTEAFF,TGTGCCAGCAGCCGGAACACTGAAGCTTTCTTT
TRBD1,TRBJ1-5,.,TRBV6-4,CASSDSGTGPPNQPQHF,TGTGCCAGCAGTGACTCGGGGACAGGGCCCCCTAATCAGCCCCAGCATTTT
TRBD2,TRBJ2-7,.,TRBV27,CASSLRLAVIPYEQYF,TGTGCCAGCAGTTTACGACTAGCGGTTATTCCCTACGAGCAGTACTTC
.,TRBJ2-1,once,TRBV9,CASSVRPSEPSYNEQFF,TGTGCCAGCAGCGTACGCCCTAGCGAGCCCTCCTACAATGAGCAGTTCTTC
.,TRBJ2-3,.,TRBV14,CASSQGVQRIDTDTQYF,TGTGCCAGCAGCCAAGGGGTGCAGCGGATCGACACAGATACGCAGTATTTT
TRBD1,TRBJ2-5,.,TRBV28,CASSWRQGQETQYF,TGTGCCAGCAGTTGGAGACAGGGTCAAGAGACCCAGTACTTC
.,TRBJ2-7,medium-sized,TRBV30,CAWSEVGGIFYEQYF,TGTGCCTGGAGTGAAGTGGGGGGAATATTCTACGAGCAGTACTTC
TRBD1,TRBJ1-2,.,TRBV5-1,CASSLATTGGLGYTF,TGCGCCAGCAGCTTGGCTACGACAGGGGGCCTGGGCTACACCTTC
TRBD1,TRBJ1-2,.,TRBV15,CATSSGPGQNYGYTF,TGTGCCACCAGCAGTGGACCGGGACAGAACTATGGCTACACCTTC
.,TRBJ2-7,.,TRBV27,CASSPTPGTRKVEQYF,TGTGCCAGCAGTCCCACCCCCGGGACTCGCAAGGTAGAGCAGTACTTC
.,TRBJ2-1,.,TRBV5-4,CASSYYYNEQFF,TGTGCCAGCAGCTACTACTACAATGAGCAGTTCTTC
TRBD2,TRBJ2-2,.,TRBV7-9,CASSLVTSGRHTGELFF,TGTGCCAGCAGCTTAGTTACTAGCGGGAGACACACCGGGGAGCTGTTTTTT
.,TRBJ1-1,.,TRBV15,CATSRDRARNTEAFF,TGTGCCACCAGCAGAGACAGGGCGAGGAACACTGAAGCTTTCTTT
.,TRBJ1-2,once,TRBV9,CASSVGGGNPYGYTF,TGTGCCAGCAGCGTAGGCGGGGGGAACCCTTATGGCTACACCTTC
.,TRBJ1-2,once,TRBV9,CASSVAGGEYGYTF,TGTGCCAGCAGCGTAGCCGGGGGGGAATATGGCTACACCTTC
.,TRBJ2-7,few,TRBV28,CATTSPSSYEQYF,TGTGCCACCACTAGCCCTAGCTCCTACGAGCAGTACTTC
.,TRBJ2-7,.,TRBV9,CASSSGTSSSYEQYF,TGTGCCAGCAGCTCCGGGACTTCCAGCTCCTACGAGCAGTACTTC
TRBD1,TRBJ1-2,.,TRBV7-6,CASSLGGDRGRYYGYTF,TGTGCCAGCAGCTTAGGGGGGGACAGGGGGCGCTACTATGGCTACACCTTC
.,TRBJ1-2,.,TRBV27,CASSLSGANYGYTF,TGTGCCAGCAGTTTATCGGGAGCTAACTATGGCTACACCTTC
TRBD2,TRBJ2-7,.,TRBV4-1,CASSHYGTTYEQYF,TGCGCCAGCAGCCATTATGGGACTACCTACGAGCAGTACTTC
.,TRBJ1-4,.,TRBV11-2,CASRAPGEKLFF,TGTGCCAGCAGGGCCCCGGGGGAAAAACTGTTTTTT
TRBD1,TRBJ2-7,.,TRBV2,CASSEIRGFPSYEQYF,TGTGCCAGCAGTGAGATCAGGGGGTTCCCTTCATACGAGCAGTACTTC
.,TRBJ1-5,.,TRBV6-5,CASSLRGGNQPQHF,TGTGCCAGCAGTTTAAGGGGTGGGAATCAGCCCCAGCATTTT
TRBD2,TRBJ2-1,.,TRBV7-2,CASSWGLGLAGSEQFF,TGTGCCAGCAGCTGGGGGCTTGGACTAGCGGGAAGTGAGCAGTTCTTC
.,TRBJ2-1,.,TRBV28,CASTPGGLAEQFF,TGTGCCAGCACCCCTGGCGGGTTGGCTGAGCAGTTCTTC
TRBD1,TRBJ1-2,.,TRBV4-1,CASSQGRDRKYYGYTF,TGCGCCAGCAGCCAAGGCCGGGACAGAAAGTACTATGGCTACACCTTC
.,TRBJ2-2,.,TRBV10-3,CAISEGTGTTGELFF,TGTGCCATCAGTGAAGGAACAGGGACCACCGGGGAGCTGTTTTTT
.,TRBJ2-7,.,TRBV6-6,CASSYGPGNYEQYF,TGTGCCAGCAGTTACGGCCCAGGGAACTACGAGCAGTACTTC
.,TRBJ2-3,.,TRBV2,CASSEGQGIMDTQYF,TGTGCCAGCAGTGAGGGCCAGGGGATCATGGATACGCAGTATTTT
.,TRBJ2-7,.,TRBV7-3,CASSLLGIGSAYEQYF,TGTGCCAGCAGCTTATTGGGAATCGGGAGTGCCTACGAGCAGTACTTC